This TCR beta chain was sequenced for a study of PD-1 blockade in classical Hodgkin lymphoma. The V and J ends lost 6 bases and 6 bases respectively, with 14 bases between them. The germline V gene has CDR1 LNHDA and CDR2 SQIVND (reference sequence). This CDR3 is 14 amino acids long. Time point noted: cycle 4 day 1 (C4D1), after 6 weeks of nivolumab. Relapses following autologous stem cell transplantation were seen in all patients, with brentuximab vedotin exposure varying. Repertoires were generated with immunoSEQ multiplex PCR, while TCRdb's copy carries only in-frame clones and drops some. The repertoire consists of some 96,000 clones, with approximately 94% occurring once and the leading ten covering about 2%.

This TCR came from a human donor with classical Hodgkin lymphoma. The chain couples TRBV19 to TRBJ1-4; D is ambiguous. The material was peripheral blood mononuclear cells (PBMCs), obtained before the fourth cycle of nivolumab. The CDR3 reads CASSPGRGYEKLFF. DNA of the CDR3: TGTGCCAGTAGCCCTGGCCGGGGTTATGAAAAACTGTTTTTT.